These 9 T cell receptor beta chains were all obtained from the same sample, sequenced in a study of cytomegalovirus exposure and HLA in healthy donors. The primer mix had 60 Vbeta and 13 Jbeta primers. TCRdb's table, derived via immunoSEQ multiplex PCR, lists solely in-frame clones and lacks some. Of roughly 100,000 clones listed, 65% to 80% are singletons. Material for sequencing was PBMCs. These receptors originate from a middle-aged woman in good health and CMV-seronegative.

This rearrangement joins TRBV10-3 to TRBJ2-1, with 8 bases matching TRBD2. Losses at the gene ends were 5 bases for V and 4 bases for J; bases not matched to a gene: 4. The CDR3 has 14 residues. Looked up from germline, CDR1 is ENHRY and CDR2 is SYGVKD. The CDR3 nucleotides are TGTGCCATCAGTTCGTCTAGCGGGTACAATGAGCAGTTCTTC. Translating it yields CAISSSSGYNEQFF.

The V call is TRBV7-9, the J call TRBJ2-4, with D possibly being TRBD1 (5 bases). This CDR3 comprises 13 residues. Deletions cut 1 base from V and 11 bases from J, with 12 bases between. CDR1 and CDR2 from the germline V gene are SEHNR and FQNEAQ (reference sequence). Written as DNA, the CDR3 is TGTGCCAGCAGCTTAGGGCAGGGTAACCTTCAGTACTTC. Amino acids: CASSLGQGNLQYF.

The rearrangement links TRBV19 to TRBJ2-3; 7 bases fit TRBD1. This CDR3 comprises 15 residues. CDR1 LNHDA and CDR2 SQIVND come from the germline V gene (reference sequence). The trim removed 4 bases at V and 6 bases at J, leaving 10 bases unmatched. As DNA, the CDR3 is TGTGCCAGTAGTAAAGGGGGCAGCTTGGCGGATACGCAGTATTTT. Its protein product is CASSKGGSLADTQYF. Looking up the rest from reference TRBV19 and TRBJ2-3 gives the full variable domain: DGGITQSPKYLFRKEGQNVTLSCEQNLNHDAMYWYRQDPGQGLRLIYYSQIVNDFQKGDIAEGYSVSREKKESFPLTVTSAQKNPTAFYLCASSKGGSLADTQYFGPGTRLTVL.

The rearrangement uses TRBV4-1 and TRBJ2-7; weak D call: TRBD2 (5 bases). Trimming took off 1 base at V and 0 bases at J, with 16 bases between the two ends. Germline lookup yields CDR1 MGHRA and CDR2 YSYEKL. The CDR3 has 17 residues. The CDR3 is CASSQGPGGFSSYEQYF. CDR3 DNA sequence: TGCGCCAGCAGCCAAGGTCCCGGAGGATTCAGCTCCTACGAGCAGTACTTC.

CDR3 nucleotides: TGTGCCAGTAGTTCCCGGGACAGGGGCCCCGAATCCCCCTTCCCAGTAGTATACGAGCAGTACTTC. Translating gives CASSSRDRGPESPFPVVYEQYF. The chain uses TRBV19 and TRBJ2-7; TRBD1 matches 10 bases. The CDR3 covers 22 residues. CDR1 and CDR2 (germline): LNHDA, SQIVND (reference sequence). V lost 5 bases and J lost 4; bases outside the gene matches: 29.

The V and J genes are TRBV29-1 and TRBJ2-7; possibly TRBD1 for D (5 bases). This CDR3 has 12 residues. Germline V gene lookup returns CDR1 SQVTM and CDR2 ANQGSEA. The V end lost 4 bases, the J end lost 4 bases, and 11 bases lay between the germline ends. In nucleotides, the CDR3 is TGCAGCGTTGGTCCAGGGAAGTACGAGCAGTACTTC. Encoded protein: CSVGPGKYEQYF.

This chain connects TRBV7-9 to TRBJ1-6; D might be TRBD1 (5 bases). The CDR3 consists of 14 residues. The ends were cut back, 1 base at V and 7 bases at J, with 8 bases in the middle. CDR1 is SEHNR and CDR2 is FQNEAQ in the germline V gene (reference sequence). CDR3 DNA: TGTGCCAGCAGCTTAGGACAGAAGAATTCACCCCTCCACTTT. It yields the protein CASSLGQKNSPLHF.

The chain combines TRBV4-1 with TRBJ2-7; TRBD1 agrees at 7 bases. The CDR3 has 14 amino acids. The V gene end was trimmed by 4 bases and the J gene end by 5 bases; junction bases not matched to a gene: 8. The V gene's germline CDR1 is MGHRA and CDR2 YSYEKL. The chain's CDR3 is CASSLRDSRDEQYF. The CDR3, as DNA: TGCGCCAGCAGCCTACGGGACAGCCGTGACGAGCAGTACTTC.

This clone was picked up one time. The chain employs TRBV28 and TRBJ2-7, with 10 bases aligning to TRBD1. The CDR3 is 15 residues long. Germline CDR1 reads MDHEN; CDR2 reads SYDVKM. J gave up 1 base and V 5 bases, and 5 bases lay outside the gene matches. Here the CDR3 DNA reads TGTGCCAGCAGTCAGGACAGGGGGACTTCCTACGAGCAGTACTTC. Translated, it gives CASSQDRGTSYEQYF.